This record looks at one TCR beta chain sequence and its context. Its antigen is unidentified. This sample is drawn from a study of CD4 T cells in relation to SARS-CoV-2 and coronaviruses. Notes on the study in general: The cross-reactivity analysis covered only spike protein, not other viral proteins.

Unexposed donor CD4+ T cells date from about 2011-2018, before the COVID-19 pandemic. The cells were cultured for approximately 10 days before CD4+ T cells were isolated. Approximately 1.9 million PBMCs per well were cultured with 10 IU/ml IL-2. The CDR3 is 14 residues long. V lost 4 bases and J lost 5, with 14 bases in between. The germline gives CDR1 MNHEY, CDR2 SVGAGI. Generated by immunoSEQ multiplex PCR, the TCRdb table keeps only in-frame clones and is missing some. The sample yields 15,000 to 20,000 clones, approximately 78% seen once. This TCR was recovered from a human donor in good health. V usage is TRBV6-5 and J usage is TRBJ2-5, with D hard to call. Sequenced input: CD4+ T cells from PBMCs, cultured in vitro. The CDR3, as DNA: TGTGCCAGCAGTTCCCAGACTTTGGGGGAGACCCAGTACTTC. This codes for CASSSQTLGETQYF.